Given below is one T cell receptor (beta chain) in context. CDR3 length equals 15 residues. V trimming: 1 base; J trimming: 3 bases; junction bases outside the gene matches: 2. Germline loops: CDR1 LNHNV, CDR2 YYDKDF (reference sequence). The data originate from a study of blood T cell repertoires in COVID-19. Study in general: Spain, Italy and the United States supplied samples that represented acute and convalescent COVID-19. T cells, B-cell-depleted T cells, or PBMCs provided the cDNA or gDNA that served as material.

In the original workflow: Amplified reference gene primers provided the basis for estimating nucleated cell counts. TCRdb's copy holds only in-frame clones and misses some; the assay was immunoSEQ multiplex PCR. V and J calls and clone size follow that table, whereas D and trimming were derived from the DNA. The top ten hold roughly 3% of the sample, which has 75,000 to 95,000 clones, approximately 91% seen once. Sequencing was carried out using peripheral blood. The chain carries TRBV15 and TRBJ1-1, with 10 bases aligning to TRBD1. This sequence was found in a woman older than 75 with acute or convalescent COVID-19. The CDR3 coding sequence is TGTGCCACCAGCAGAGCCGGGACAGGGGACACTGAAGCTTTCTTT. It translates to CATSRAGTGDTEAFF.